Listed below are T cell receptor beta chains from one sample, sequenced in a study of blood T cell repertoires in COVID-19. Produced via immunoSEQ multiplex PCR; TCRdb's table is partial and in-frame only. The repertoire holds fewer than 250,000 clones, with 83% as singletons. The specimen sequenced was PBMCs or T cells enriched from blood (not recorded which). These receptors were collected from a woman aged 40 to 55 who had been exposed to COVID-19. The CDR3 runs from the conserved cysteine through the conserved F or W. A D gene is named only where the DNA matches it firmly. Expanded clones get a size class; other rows say once, few or many, or leave the size out.

cdr3_aa: CASSRYRGLDTEAFF; cdr3_nt: TGTGCCAGCAGCCGTTACAGGGGGCTGGACACTGAAGCTTTCTTT; clone_size: -; v_call: TRBV3-1/TRBV3-2; d_call: TRBD1; j_call: TRBJ1-1
cdr3_aa: CASSFGSSGRAFF; cdr3_nt: TGTGCCAGCAGTTTTGGTTCAAGCGGCAGGGCTTTCTTT; clone_size: -; v_call: TRBV28; d_call: -; j_call: TRBJ1-1
cdr3_aa: CASSKARSEARSGNTIYF; cdr3_nt: TGTGCCAGCAGCAAAGCGAGGTCAGAGGCCCGCTCTGGAAACACCATATATTTT; clone_size: many; v_call: TRBV21-1; d_call: -; j_call: TRBJ1-3
cdr3_aa: CASSTGTKNTEAFF; cdr3_nt: TGCGCCAGCAGCACCGGGACAAAGAACACTGAAGCTTTCTTT; clone_size: -; v_call: TRBV5-1; d_call: -; j_call: TRBJ1-1
cdr3_aa: CASSTLPGQFNYGYTF; cdr3_nt: TGTGCCAGCAGCACCCTACCGGGACAGTTTAACTATGGCTACACCTTC; clone_size: -; v_call: TRBV13; d_call: TRBD1; j_call: TRBJ1-2
cdr3_aa: CASRSGGASQEQYF; cdr3_nt: TGTGCCAGCAGATCAGGGGGCGCGTCTCAAGAGCAGTACTTC; clone_size: -; v_call: TRBV2; d_call: TRBD1; j_call: TRBJ2-7
cdr3_aa: CASSVAGSGETQYF; cdr3_nt: TGTGCCAGCAGCGTAGCGGGGAGCGGGGAGACCCAGTACTTC; clone_size: -; v_call: TRBV9; d_call: -; j_call: TRBJ2-5
cdr3_aa: CAWSVSSAGYGSPLHF; cdr3_nt: TGTGCCTGGAGTGTATCTTCGGCGGGGTATGGGTCACCCCTCCACTTT; clone_size: -; v_call: TRBV30; d_call: -; j_call: TRBJ1-6
cdr3_aa: CASSPLGGTTYNEQFF; cdr3_nt: TGTGCCAGCAGTCCCTTAGGGGGAACCACCTACAATGAGCAGTTCTTC; clone_size: -; v_call: TRBV5-4; d_call: -; j_call: TRBJ2-1
cdr3_aa: CASSHRIGTGENTIYF; cdr3_nt: TGTGCCAGCAGCCATCGTATCGGGACAGGGGAAAACACCATATATTTT; clone_size: -; v_call: TRBV3-1/TRBV3-2; d_call: TRBD1; j_call: TRBJ1-3